The entry below gives a single T cell receptor beta chain sequence along with its context. The antigen is not known. This specimen belongs to a study of cytomegalovirus exposure and HLA in healthy donors. Study outcomes and limitations: In a later analysis, a missense DCLRE1C variant was linked to TCR beta V- and J-gene trimming.

The CDR3 extends over 12 amino acids. Germline assignment: CDR1 SNHLY and CDR2 FYNNEI. With 4 bases removed from V and 1 base from J, the gap between germline ends came to 3 bases. The primer mix had 60 Vbeta and 13 Jbeta primers. Only in-frame clones appear in the TCRdb table, and some are missing; sequencing was by immunoSEQ multiplex PCR. Its listing shows over 100,000 clones. The chain carries TRBV2 and TRBJ2-3; D is uncertain. The specimen sequenced was PBMCs. The origin of this receptor is a young man in good health and CMV-seronegative. The CDR3 region has the DNA TGTGCCAGCAGTGCAGGCACAGATACGCAGTATTTT. Its protein is CASSAGTDTQYF.